These T cell receptor beta chains were read from a single sample in a study of Tregs in tolerant kidney transplant recipients. The assay was immunoSEQ multiplex PCR, and TCRdb's table has in-frame clones only and misses some. The table has about 240,000 clones, about 86% seen once; the top ten hold 0.64%. The sequencing input was CD4+ T cells from blood. The origin of the receptors is a human donor in good health. CDR3s include the opening cysteine and the closing phenylalanine or tryptophan.

TRBV10-2,CASNFLLSYEQYF
TRBV28,CASSWDTRGYTF
TRBV21-1,CASSVKPGPYEQYF
TRBV19,CASSNNGYQPQHF
TRBV6-6,CASSLNLNTEAFF
TRBV5-1,CASSPFKHTEAFF
TRBV4-1,CASSLRPLSEQYF
TRBV6-1,CASEGADTGELFF
TRBV7-7,CASSARGDTQYF
TRBV5-1,CASSRGPSGSTDTQYF
TRBV7-7,CASSLVQAQETQYF
TRBV7-2,CASSRKGGSVETQYF
TRBV11-2,CASSLGAGKWSSYEQYF
TRBV19,CASSIEGTGAVQYF
TRBV18,CASSPKAVRAGNPSTDTQYF
TRBV19,CASLLRANYGYTF
TRBV18,CASSPMTGTDTQYF
TRBV29-1,CSVLTGWEKLFF
TRBV14,CASSQTGGYGYTF
TRBV25-1,CASAGGTSGRFDIQYF
TRBV18,CASSPQKGGVSTDTQYF
TRBV9,CASSIGLEVNTEAFF
TRBV19,CASTDRISTDTQYF
TRBV19,CASSRQGLETGELFF
TRBV6-1,CASSEAGGTYEQYF
TRBV9,CASSGQSNYGYTF
TRBV6-5,CASSRQGWLNTEAFF